This entry concerns a single T cell receptor beta chain. This clonotype was detected many times. It lacks a known antigen. Base qualities are not at hand, and no much larger clone is one base apart. Trimming removed 4 bases from V and 5 bases from J; the gene matches leave 9 bases unexplained. The CDR3 sequence holds 16 residues, the cysteine and phenylalanine included. Only the CDR3 DNA is retained, 48 bases long and in frame from the first base. CDR1 SGHDN and CDR2 FVKESK were looked up in the germline V gene. The data belong to a study of blood T cells in healthy people across ages (dated by TCRdb to the mid-2010s). Concerning the study at large: Template switching captured roughly one uniquely barcoded TCR beta cDNA molecule per two T cells in model experiments. To track age-related changes in TCR beta repertoire diversity, the study relied on deep sequencing normalized with unique cDNA molecular identifiers. The donors were divided into four age groups: young (average around 15 years), middle-aged (about 40), aged (about 60) and long-lived (more than 75). To avoid experimental bias, donors of different ages were spread randomly across the sequencing lanes. The study analyzed two additional independent replicas of 1 million unique cDNA reads from the same blood draw for two donors, one aged 18 to 30 and one aged 80 or older.

The roughly 39 donors, aged about 6 to 100 years, were systemically healthy Caucasian individuals from Russia. Roughly 9 milliliters of peripheral blood were drawn from each donor into EDTA-treated Vacutainer tubes. Ficoll-Paque density-gradient centrifugation was used to isolate PBMCs, with at least 6 million per sample. Total RNA was extracted from PBMCs with Trizol reagent, with at least 6 micrograms obtained per sample. For every donor, an aliquot of PBMCs went through flow cytometry to measure the percentages of naive CD45RAhigh/CD27high T cells. Overall results and qualifications from the work: Conclusive comparison of naive and antigen-experienced compartments was prevented by the profiling of bulk unsorted PBMCs. As age increased, observed TCR beta diversity per million T cells dropped in a roughly linear way, and a significant reduction was already evident by age roughly 36. Because the CMV infection status of the donors was unknown, age-related changes in expanded clonotypes may potentially have been confounded. Estimates of total diversity based on one million sequenced T cells were regarded as lower bounds and as underestimates. The long-lived group showed more naive CD4+ T cells, fewer expanded clones and increased TCR diversity than the aged group, suggesting age selection. Observed TCR beta diversity correlated strongly with the percentage of naive T cells measured by flow cytometry.

Libraries were built with 5' RACE. The listed sequencing device is Illumina HiSeq 2500. A second PCR of about 7 to 12 cycles was performed with a sample-barcoded 5' primer and a J-beta primer mix. A template-switch 5' adaptor carrying 12 random nucleotides introduced a unique molecular identifier onto each TCR beta cDNA molecule. Each sample yielded at least 2.5 million CDR3-containing paired-end reads. First-strand cDNA synthesis was performed from all RNA using the Mint cDNA synthesis kit, with priming by a TRBC-specific oligonucleotide. After uracil-DNA glycosylase treatment, a first 18-cycle PCR used universal primers M1SS and BC2_uni_R on all cDNA. In the authors' own workflow: For normalization, 1 million high-quality reads were randomly selected from each sample, with every read carrying a distinct molecular identifier. Instead of being binned into consensus sequences, reads with shared molecular identifiers were discarded. MiTCR, run with a Q25 quality threshold and the strictest error-elimination algorithm, handled CDR3 identification, clonotype clustering and error correction. Lower-bound total TCR beta diversity was estimated with a nonparametric unseen species model using Euler transformation. TCRdb reprocessed the public reads (quality trimming at Q25 with fastp, clone calling with MiXCR) and kept in-frame beta chains. CDR3 protein duplicates are merged, each entry listing the most common genes and DNA. The V and J calls follow TCRdb's processing rather than the paper's. The sample table contains 870,000 or so distinct CDR3 sequences; only one count was recorded for more than 25% of them. Clones ranked in the top ten supply 15% to 20% of the sample.

The sequenced sample consisted of blood. The sequence is built from TRBV14 and TRBJ2-1; TRBD2 aligns with 9 central bases. The receptor comes from a woman older than 75 in good health. The CDR3 reads as follows: CASSRRGGGENNEQFF. The nucleotide sequence is given as TGTGCCAGCAGCCGAAGAGGCGGGGGGGAAAACAATGAGCAGTTCTTC.